Given below is one T cell receptor beta chain in context. This specimen comes from a study of cytomegalovirus exposure and HLA in healthy donors. The V gene's germline CDR1 is ENHRY and CDR2 SYGVKD. V shed 5 bases and J shed 6 bases, with 11 bases lying between them. The CDR3 consists of 13 residues. The PCR used 60 Vbeta and 13 Jbeta primers. Clones were sequenced by immunoSEQ multiplex PCR, and TCRdb holds only the in-frame ones, with some missing. The sample has around 140,000 clones, around three quarters seen once. The receptor was derived from a woman in her late teens or twenties in good health and CMV-seropositive. The sample taken for sequencing was PBMCs. J is TRBJ2-1 and V is TRBV10-3; D remains unclear. The CDR3 loop reads CAISSTASNEQFF. CDR3 coding DNA: TGTGCCATCAGTAGTACAGCCAGCAATGAGCAGTTCTTC.